This T cell receptor beta chain is from a study of blood T cell repertoires in COVID-19. Study-level information: Acute-phase and convalescent COVID-19 samples originated in the United States, Italy and Spain. The cDNA or gDNA used as material had been derived from T cells, B-cell-depleted T cells, or PBMCs.

Authors' data handling: Reference gene primer amplification yielded estimated nucleated cell counts. Profiling relied on immunoSEQ multiplex PCR, and the TCRdb table lists in-frame clones only, not all of them. Clone size and V and J calls were adopted from that table, with D and trimming inferred from the DNA. The profile shows 50,000 to 55,000 clones, 85% to 90% of them singletons. The source material was peripheral blood. This clonotype was obtained from a man aged 60 to 69 with acute or convalescent COVID-19.

CDR3 residues: CASSPQRGLVRYNEQFF. In DNA, the CDR3 is TGTGCCAGCAGCCCCCAACGGGGACTAGTTCGCTACAATGAGCAGTTCTTC. This sequence joins TRBV7-9 and TRBJ2-1, with TRBD2 identical over 8 bases. The CDR3 runs 17 residues. Per germline, CDR1 SEHNR and CDR2 FQNEAQ (reference sequence). Trimming at V came to 5 bases and at J to 3 bases, leaving 12 bases not matched to a gene.